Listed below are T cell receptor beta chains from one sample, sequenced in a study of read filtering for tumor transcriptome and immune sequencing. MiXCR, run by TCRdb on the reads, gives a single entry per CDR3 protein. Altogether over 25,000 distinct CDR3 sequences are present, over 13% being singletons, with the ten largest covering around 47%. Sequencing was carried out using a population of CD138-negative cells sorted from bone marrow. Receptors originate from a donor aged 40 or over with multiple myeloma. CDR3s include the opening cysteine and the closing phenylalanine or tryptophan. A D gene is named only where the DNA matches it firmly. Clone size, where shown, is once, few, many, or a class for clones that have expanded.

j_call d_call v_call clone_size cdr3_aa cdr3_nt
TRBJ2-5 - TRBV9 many CASSAGMEWETQYF TGTGCCAGCAGCGCCGGAATGGAATGGGAGACCCAGTACTTC
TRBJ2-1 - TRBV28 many CASSRGLTNNEQFF TGTGCCAGCAGTAGGGGTCTCACCAACAATGAGCAGTTCTTC
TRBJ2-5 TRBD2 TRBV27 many CASSPTLSPSGGTTQYF TGTGCCAGCAGTCCGACTCTTAGCCCTAGCGGGGGGACGACCCAGTACTTC
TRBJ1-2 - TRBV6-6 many CASSYSTVNYGYTF TGTGCCAGCAGTTACTCGACAGTGAACTATGGCTACACCTTC
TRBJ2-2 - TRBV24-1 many CATSDENTGELFF TGTGCCACCAGTGACGAAAACACCGGGGAGCTGTTTTTT
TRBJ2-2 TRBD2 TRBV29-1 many CSVELAGVEGTGELFF TGCAGCGTTGAATTAGCGGGAGTGGAGGGAACCGGGGAGCTGTTTTTT
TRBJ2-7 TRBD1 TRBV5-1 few CASSGGQGVGEQYF TGCGCCAGCAGCGGGGGACAGGGGGTAGGCGAGCAGTACTTC
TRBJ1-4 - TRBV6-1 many CASSRTSSRMTNEKLFF TGTGCCAGCAGCCGGACCTCCTCGCGGATGACTAATGAAAAACTGTTTTTT
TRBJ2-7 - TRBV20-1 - CSARVGPEMNYEQYF TGCAGTGCTAGAGTGGGGCCAGAAATGAACTACGAGCAGTACTTC
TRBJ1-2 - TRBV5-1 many CASSSVTGTYGYGYTF TGCGCCAGCAGCAGCGTGACCGGGACCTATGGCTATGGCTACACCTTC
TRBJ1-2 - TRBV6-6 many CASTRDGTIYGYTF TGTGCCAGCACCCGGGACGGGACGATCTATGGCTACACCTTC
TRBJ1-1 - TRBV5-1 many CASSLRTRDTEAFF TGCGCCAGCAGCTTACGGACCCGGGACACTGAAGCTTTCTTT
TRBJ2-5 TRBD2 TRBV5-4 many CASSTLAGHQETQYF TGTGCCAGCAGCACCTTAGCGGGACACCAAGAGACCCAGTACTTC
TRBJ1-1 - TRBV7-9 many CASSPDGMNTEAFF TGTGCCAGCAGCCCGGACGGCATGAACACTGAAGCTTTCTTT
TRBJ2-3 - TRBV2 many CASSEGILTDTQYF TGTGCCAGCAGTGAGGGAATACTCACAGATACGCAGTATTTT
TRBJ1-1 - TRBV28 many CASANGQGNTEAFF TGTGCCAGCGCAAATGGGCAGGGGAACACTGAAGCTTTCTTT
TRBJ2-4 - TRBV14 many CASSQVQGIGIQYF TGTGCCAGCAGCCAAGTTCAGGGGATCGGCATTCAGTACTTC
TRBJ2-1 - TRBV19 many CASSIGNEQFF TGTGCCAGTAGTATAGGGAATGAGCAGTTCTTC
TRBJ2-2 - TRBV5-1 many CASSPTVNAGELFF TGCGCCAGCAGCCCGACGGTGAACGCCGGGGAGCTGTTTTTT
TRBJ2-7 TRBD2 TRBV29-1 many CSVEIGLAGYEQYF TGCAGCGTTGAAATAGGCCTAGCGGGATACGAGCAGTACTTC
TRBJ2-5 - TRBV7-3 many CASSLSGLAGGTQYF TGTGCCAGCAGCTTAAGTGGGCTAGCCGGCGGGACCCAGTACTTC
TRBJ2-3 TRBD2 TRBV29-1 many CSVQSGRETDTQYF TGCAGCGTCCAAAGCGGGAGAGAGACAGATACGCAGTATTTT
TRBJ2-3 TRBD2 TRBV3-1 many CASSRTSGRRSLTDTQYF TGTGCCAGCAGCCGGACTAGCGGGAGAAGGTCCCTCACAGATACGCAGTATTTT
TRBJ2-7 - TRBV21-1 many CASSNSYEQYF TGTGCCAGCAGCAACAGCTACGAGCAGTACTTC
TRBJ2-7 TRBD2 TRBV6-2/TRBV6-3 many CASSYGLAAYEQYF TGTGCCAGCAGTTACGGGCTAGCGGCCTACGAGCAGTACTTC
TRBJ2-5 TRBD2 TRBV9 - CASSASTSAQVGETQYF TGTGCCAGCAGCGCTAGTACTAGCGCCCAGGTAGGAGAGACCCAGTACTTC
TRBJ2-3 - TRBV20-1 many CSARDLSSQGDTQYF TGCAGTGCTAGAGATCTTAGCAGCCAGGGGGATACGCAGTATTTT
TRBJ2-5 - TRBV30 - CAWSVPGVETQYF TGTGCCTGGAGTGTACCAGGTGTGGAGACCCAGTACTTC
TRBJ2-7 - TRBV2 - CASRPEASSSYEQYF TGTGCCAGCAGGCCAGAGGCTAGCAGTTCCTACGAGCAGTACTTC
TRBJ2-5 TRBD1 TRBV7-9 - CASSLAPGQLQETQYF TGTGCCAGCAGCTTAGCCCCGGGACAGCTACAAGAGACCCAGTACTTC
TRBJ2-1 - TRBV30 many CALEGGANSYNEQFF TGTGCCCTGGAGGGGGGGGCTAACTCCTACAATGAGCAGTTCTTC
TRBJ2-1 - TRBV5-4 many CASSSGGKSSYNEQFF TGTGCCAGCAGCTCTGGTGGCAAGAGCTCCTACAATGAGCAGTTCTTC
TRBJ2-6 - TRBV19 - CASGIGIGSGANVLTF TGTGCCAGTGGTATCGGTATAGGCTCTGGGGCCAACGTCCTGACTTTC
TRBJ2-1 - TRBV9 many CASSPRTDSYNEQFF TGTGCCAGCAGCCCGAGGACAGACTCCTACAATGAGCAGTTCTTC
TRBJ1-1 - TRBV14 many CASSQALNTEAFF TGTGCCAGCAGCCAAGCGCTGAACACTGAAGCTTTCTTT
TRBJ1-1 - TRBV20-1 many CSAEQQNTEAFF TGCAGTGCTGAACAGCAGAACACTGAAGCTTTCTTT
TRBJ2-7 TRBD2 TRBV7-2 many CASSYLAGANYEQYF TGTGCCAGCAGCTACCTAGCGGGGGCAAACTACGAGCAGTACTTC
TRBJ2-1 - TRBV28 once CASSLSTITFDEQFF TGTGCCAGCAGTTTGTCCACAATTACGTTCGATGAGCAGTTCTTC
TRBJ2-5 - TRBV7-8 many CASSLERQNQETQYF TGTGCCAGCAGCTTAGAGCGGCAGAACCAAGAGACCCAGTACTTC
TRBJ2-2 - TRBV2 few CASKSRAAAGELFF TGTGCCAGCAAGTCCAGGGCGGCCGCCGGGGAGCTGTTTTTT
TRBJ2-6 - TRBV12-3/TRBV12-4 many CATSKGAGANVLTF TGTGCCACCAGTAAGGGGGCTGGGGCCAACGTCCTGACTTTC
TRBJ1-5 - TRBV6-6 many CASTPRRESNQPQHF TGTGCCAGCACCCCCCGGAGAGAAAGCAATCAGCCCCAGCATTTT
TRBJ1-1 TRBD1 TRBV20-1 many CSARGTGGLRAEAFF TGCAGTGCTAGGGGGACAGGGGGTTTGAGGGCTGAAGCTTTCTTT
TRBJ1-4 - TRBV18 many CASSPPKGLELFF TGTGCCAGCTCACCACCGAAGGGTCTGGAACTGTTTTTT
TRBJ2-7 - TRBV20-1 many CSASAGHDSGEQYF TGCAGTGCTAGCGCCGGGCACGACTCGGGGGAGCAGTACTTC
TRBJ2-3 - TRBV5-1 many CASSFNTDTQYF TGTGCCAGCAGCTTTAACACAGATACGCAGTATTTT
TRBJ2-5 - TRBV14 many CASSQDETQYF TGTGCCAGCAGCCAAGATGAGACCCAGTACTTC
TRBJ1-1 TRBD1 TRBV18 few CASSPLTGGLEAFF TGTGCCAGCTCACCTCTGACAGGGGGTCTTGAAGCTTTCTTT
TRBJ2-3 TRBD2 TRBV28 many CASSPLGLAGVVDTQYF TGTGCCAGCAGCCCTCTTGGACTAGCGGGAGTGGTAGATACGCAGTATTTT
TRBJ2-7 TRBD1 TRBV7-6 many CASSPQGAAPYEQYF TGTGCCAGCAGCCCACAGGGGGCTGCGCCTTACGAGCAGTACTTC
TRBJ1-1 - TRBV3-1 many CASSQFTGGGEAFF TGTGCCAGCAGCCAATTTACAGGAGGGGGTGAAGCTTTCTTT
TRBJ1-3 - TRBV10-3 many CAIRPGHSSGNTIYF TGTGCCATCAGACCGGGACACTCCTCTGGAAACACCATATATTTT